Given below is one T cell receptor beta chain in context. Its antigen is unknown. Its ends do not fully match the called genes, so a read error is possible. Sequenced by immunoSEQ multiplex PCR; TCRdb stores in-frame clones only, minus some. The top ten clones hold 3% to 4.5% of a sample with around 34,000 clones, over 70% of them seen once. The CDR3 is made up of 13 amino acids. Germline loops: CDR1 SGHRS, CDR2 YFSETQ. The data originate from a study of T cells in narcolepsy. Findings and caveats of the study: Autoreactive clone sequences were missing from some blood memory CD4+ repertoires. Blood of same and different patients, but not healthy controls, reportedly held recurring autoreactive clonotypes.

The receptor was derived from a human donor in good health. V gene TRBV5-1 combines with J gene TRBJ1-1, with D possibly being TRBD1 (5 bases). Sequencing was done on a sample of memory (CD45RA-) CD4+ T cells from blood. CDR3 sequence reads: CASSLAGEGKAFF. The CDR3 DNA reads as TGTGCCAGCAGCTTGGCCGGGGAGGGGAAAGCTTTCTTT.